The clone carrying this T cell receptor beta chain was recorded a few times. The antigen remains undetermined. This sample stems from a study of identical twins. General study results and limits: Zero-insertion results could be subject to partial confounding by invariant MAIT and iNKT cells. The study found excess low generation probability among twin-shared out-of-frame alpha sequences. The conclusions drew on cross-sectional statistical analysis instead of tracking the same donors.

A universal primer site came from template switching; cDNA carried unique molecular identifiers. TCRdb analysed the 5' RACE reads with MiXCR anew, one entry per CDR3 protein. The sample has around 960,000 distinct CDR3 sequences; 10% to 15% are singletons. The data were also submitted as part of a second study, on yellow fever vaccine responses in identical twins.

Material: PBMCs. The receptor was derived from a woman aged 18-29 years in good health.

The CDR3 bases are TGCGCCAGCAGCTTGGTTTTTGGCAGCTACGAGCAGTACTTC. As protein: CASSLVFGSYEQYF. The gene calls are TRBV5-1 and TRBJ2-7; the D is unclear. The V gene's germline CDR1 is SGHRS and CDR2 YFSETQ. This CDR3 spans 14 amino acids. Trimming removed 0 bases at V and 3 bases at J, with 10 bases between.